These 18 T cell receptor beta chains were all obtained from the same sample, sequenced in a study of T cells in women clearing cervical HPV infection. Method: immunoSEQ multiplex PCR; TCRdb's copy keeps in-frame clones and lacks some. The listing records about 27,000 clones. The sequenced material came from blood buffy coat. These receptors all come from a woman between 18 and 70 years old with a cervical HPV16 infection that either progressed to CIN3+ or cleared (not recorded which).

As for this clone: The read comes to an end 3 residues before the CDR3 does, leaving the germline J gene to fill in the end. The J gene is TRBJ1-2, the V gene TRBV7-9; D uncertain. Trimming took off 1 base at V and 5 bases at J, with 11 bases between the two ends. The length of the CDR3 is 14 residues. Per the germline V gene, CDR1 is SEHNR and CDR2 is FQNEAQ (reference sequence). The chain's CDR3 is CASSLVGPLYGYTF. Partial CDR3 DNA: TGTGCCAGCAGCTTAGTAGGGCCCTTATATGGC.

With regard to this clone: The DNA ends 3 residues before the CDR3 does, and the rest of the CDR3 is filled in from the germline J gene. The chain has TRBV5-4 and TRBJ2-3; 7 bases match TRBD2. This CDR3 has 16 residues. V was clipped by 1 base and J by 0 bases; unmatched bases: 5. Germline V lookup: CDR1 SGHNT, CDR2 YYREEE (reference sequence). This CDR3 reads CASSLRAGVSTDTQYF. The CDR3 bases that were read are TGTGCCAGCAGCTTGAGGGCGGGGGTAAGCACAGATACG.

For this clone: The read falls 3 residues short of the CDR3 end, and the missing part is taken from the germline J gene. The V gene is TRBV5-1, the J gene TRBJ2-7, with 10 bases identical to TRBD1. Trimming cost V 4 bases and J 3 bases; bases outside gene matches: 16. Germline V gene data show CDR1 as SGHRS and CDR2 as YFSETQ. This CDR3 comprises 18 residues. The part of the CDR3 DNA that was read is TGCGCCAGCAGCCTACCTCAACATCGGGACAGGGGTAGCTACGAG. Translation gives CASSLPQHRDRGSYE. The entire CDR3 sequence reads CASSLPQHRDRGSYEQYF. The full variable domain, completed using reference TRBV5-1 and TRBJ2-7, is KAGVTQTPRYLIKTRGQQVTLSCSPISGHRSVSWYQQTPGQGLQFLFEYFSETQRNKGNFPGRFSGRQFSNSRSEMNVSTLELGDSALYLCASSLPQHRDRGSYEQYFGPGTRLTVT.

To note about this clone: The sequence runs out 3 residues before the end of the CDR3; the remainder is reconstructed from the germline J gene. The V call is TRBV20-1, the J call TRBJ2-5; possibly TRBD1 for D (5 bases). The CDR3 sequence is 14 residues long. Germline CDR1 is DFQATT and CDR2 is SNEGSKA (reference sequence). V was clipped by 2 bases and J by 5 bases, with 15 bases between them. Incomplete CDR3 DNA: TGCAGTGCTAGACAGGGCATGGGTGGCGAGACC. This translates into CSARQGMGGET. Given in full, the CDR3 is CSARQGMGGETQYF.

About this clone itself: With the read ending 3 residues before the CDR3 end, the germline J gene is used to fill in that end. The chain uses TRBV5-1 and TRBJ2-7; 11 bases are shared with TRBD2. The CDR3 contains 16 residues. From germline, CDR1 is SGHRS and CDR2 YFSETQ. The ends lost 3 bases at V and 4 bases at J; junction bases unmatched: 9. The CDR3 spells CASSSRGGLAVYEQYF. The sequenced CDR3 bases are TGCGCCAGCAGCTCTAGGGGGGGACTAGCGGTTTACGAG.

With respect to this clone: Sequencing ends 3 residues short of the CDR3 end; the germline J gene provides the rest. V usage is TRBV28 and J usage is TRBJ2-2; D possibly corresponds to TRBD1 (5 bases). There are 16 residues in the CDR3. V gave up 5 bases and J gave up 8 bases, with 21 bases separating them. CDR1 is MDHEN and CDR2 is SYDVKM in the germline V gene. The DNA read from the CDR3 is TGTGCCAGCAGTCCGACAGCCCCAATCGTTCTGGGGGAG. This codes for CASSPTAPIVLGE. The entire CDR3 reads CASSPTAPIVLGELFF.

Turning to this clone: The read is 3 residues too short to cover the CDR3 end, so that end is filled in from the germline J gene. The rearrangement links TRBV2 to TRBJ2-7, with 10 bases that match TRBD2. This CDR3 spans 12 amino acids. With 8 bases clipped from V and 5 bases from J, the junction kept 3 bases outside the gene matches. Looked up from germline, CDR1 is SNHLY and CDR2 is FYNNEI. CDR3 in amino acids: CASSGTSDEQYF. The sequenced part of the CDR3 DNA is TGTGCCAGCTCCGGGACTAGCGACGAG.

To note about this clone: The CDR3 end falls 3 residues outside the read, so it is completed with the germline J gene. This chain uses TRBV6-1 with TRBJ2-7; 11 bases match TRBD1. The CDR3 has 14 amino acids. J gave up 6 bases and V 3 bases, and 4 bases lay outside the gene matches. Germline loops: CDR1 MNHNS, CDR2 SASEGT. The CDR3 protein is CASSEDRGRSEQYF. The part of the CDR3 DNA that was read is TGTGCCAGCAGTGAGGACAGGGGGCGCTCCGAG.

The chain's CDR3 is CASSLVGTSGSETQYF. CDR3 bases read: TGCGCCAGCAGCTTGGTGGGGACTAGCGGGAGTGAGACC. This sequence joins TRBV5-1 and TRBJ2-5; 14 nucleotides agree with TRBD2. With the read ending 3 residues before the CDR3 end, the germline J gene is used to fill in that end. The CDR3 spans 16 residues. V lost 0 bases, J lost 5 bases, and 3 bases stayed unmatched. Germline loops: CDR1 SGHRS, CDR2 YFSETQ.

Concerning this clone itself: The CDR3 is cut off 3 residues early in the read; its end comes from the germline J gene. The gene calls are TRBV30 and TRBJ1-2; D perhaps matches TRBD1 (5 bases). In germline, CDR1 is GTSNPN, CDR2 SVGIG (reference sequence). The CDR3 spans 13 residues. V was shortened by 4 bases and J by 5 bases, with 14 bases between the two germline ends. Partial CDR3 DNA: TGTGCCTGGAAGAGGGGTCAGCATTATGGC. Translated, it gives CAWKRGQHYG. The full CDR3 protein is CAWKRGQHYGYTF.

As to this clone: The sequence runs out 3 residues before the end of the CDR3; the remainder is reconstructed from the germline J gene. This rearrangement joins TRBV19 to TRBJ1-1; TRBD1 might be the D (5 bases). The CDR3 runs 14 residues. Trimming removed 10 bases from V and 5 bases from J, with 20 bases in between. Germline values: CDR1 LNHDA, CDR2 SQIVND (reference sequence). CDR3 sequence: CATQNQGVGTEAFF. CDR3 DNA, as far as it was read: TGTGCCACCCAGAACCAGGGAGTAGGGACTGAA.

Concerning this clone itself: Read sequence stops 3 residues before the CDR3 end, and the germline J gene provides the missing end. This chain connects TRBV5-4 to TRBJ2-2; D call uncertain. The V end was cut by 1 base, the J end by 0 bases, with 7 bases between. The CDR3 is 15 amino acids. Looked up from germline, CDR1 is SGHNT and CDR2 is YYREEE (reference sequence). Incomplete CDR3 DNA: TGTGCCAGCAGCTTGAGTAGTGCGAACACCGGGGAG. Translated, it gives CASSLSSANTGE. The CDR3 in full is CASSLSSANTGELFF.

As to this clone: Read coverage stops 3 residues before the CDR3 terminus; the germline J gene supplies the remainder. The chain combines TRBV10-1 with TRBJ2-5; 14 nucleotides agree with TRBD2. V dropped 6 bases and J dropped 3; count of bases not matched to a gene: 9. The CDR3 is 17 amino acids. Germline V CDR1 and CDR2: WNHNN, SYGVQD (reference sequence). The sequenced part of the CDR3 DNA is TGCGCCAGCAGCTCGGGACTAGCGGGAGTTTTAAAAGAGACC. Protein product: CASSSGLAGVLKET. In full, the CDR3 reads CASSSGLAGVLKETQYF.

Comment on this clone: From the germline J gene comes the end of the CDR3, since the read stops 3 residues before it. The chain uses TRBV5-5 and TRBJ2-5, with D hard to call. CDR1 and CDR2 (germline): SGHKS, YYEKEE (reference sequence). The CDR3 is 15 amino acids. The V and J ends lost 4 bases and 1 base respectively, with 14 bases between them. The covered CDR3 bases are TGTGCCAGCAGCAGCCCCAATGGCGGCCAAGAGACC. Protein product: CASSSPNGGQET. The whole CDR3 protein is CASSSPNGGQETQYF.

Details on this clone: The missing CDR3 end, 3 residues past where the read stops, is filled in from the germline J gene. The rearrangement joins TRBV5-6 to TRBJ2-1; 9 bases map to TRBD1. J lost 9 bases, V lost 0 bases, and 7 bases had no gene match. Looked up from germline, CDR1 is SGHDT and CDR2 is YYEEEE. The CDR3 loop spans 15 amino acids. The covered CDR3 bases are TGTGCCAGCAGCTTGGACAGGGGGCCCCTGGGTGAG. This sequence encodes CASSLDRGPLGE. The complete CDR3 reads CASSLDRGPLGEQFF.

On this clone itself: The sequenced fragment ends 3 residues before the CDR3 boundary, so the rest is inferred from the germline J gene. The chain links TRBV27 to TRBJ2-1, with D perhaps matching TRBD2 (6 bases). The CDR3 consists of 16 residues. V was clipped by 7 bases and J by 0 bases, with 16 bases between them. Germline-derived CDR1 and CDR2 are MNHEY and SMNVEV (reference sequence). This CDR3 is CASTSGSGFSYNEQFF. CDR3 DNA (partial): TGTGCCAGCACGTCGGGTAGCGGCTTCTCCTACAATGAG.

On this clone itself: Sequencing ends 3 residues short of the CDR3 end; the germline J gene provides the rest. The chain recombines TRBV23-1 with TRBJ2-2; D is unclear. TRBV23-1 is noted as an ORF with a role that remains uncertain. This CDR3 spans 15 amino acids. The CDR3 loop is CASSQLGSYNSPLFF. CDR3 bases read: TGCGCCAGCAGTCAGCTGGGCTCCTATAATTCACCG.

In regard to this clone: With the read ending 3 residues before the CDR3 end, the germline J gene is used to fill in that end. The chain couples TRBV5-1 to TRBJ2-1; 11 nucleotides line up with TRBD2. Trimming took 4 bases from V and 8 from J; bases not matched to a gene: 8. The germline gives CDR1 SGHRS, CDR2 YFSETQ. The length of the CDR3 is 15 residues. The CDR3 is CASSPRLAGSHEQFF. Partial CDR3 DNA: TGCGCCAGCAGCCCGAGACTAGCGGGGAGTCATGAG. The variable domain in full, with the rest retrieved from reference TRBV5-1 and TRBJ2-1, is KAGVTQTPRYLIKTRGQQVTLSCSPISGHRSVSWYQQTPGQGLQFLFEYFSETQRNKGNFPGRFSGRQFSNSRSEMNVSTLELGDSALYLCASSPRLAGSHEQFFGPGTRLTVL.